A selection of T cell receptor beta chains follows, all from one sample in a study of blood T cell repertoires in COVID-19. The assay was immunoSEQ multiplex PCR, and TCRdb's table has in-frame clones only and misses some. The data show about 250,000 clones, roughly 85% seen once. The sequenced sample consisted of PBMCs or T cells enriched from blood (not recorded which). These TCRs come from a man in his forties or fifties who had been exposed to COVID-19. The CDR3 runs from the conserved cysteine through the conserved F or W. Each record gives: D gene, J gene, clone size, V gene, CDR3 DNA, CDR3 protein. A D gene is named only where the DNA matches it firmly. Clone size appears in some rows only: once, few, many, or a class for an expanded clone.

d_call: -
j_call: TRBJ2-5
clone_size: -
v_call: TRBV6-4
cdr3_nt: TGTGCCCATCAAGAGACCCAGTACTTC
cdr3_aa: CAHQETQYF

d_call: -
j_call: TRBJ2-2
clone_size: many
v_call: TRBV18
cdr3_nt: TGTGCCAGCTCACCACAAATCGGCGGAGGGGAGCTGTTTTTT
cdr3_aa: CASSPQIGGGELFF

d_call: TRBD1
j_call: TRBJ1-4
clone_size: -
v_call: TRBV11-2
cdr3_nt: TGTGCCAGCAGCTCGAGGGGGCTTAATGAAAAACTGTTTTTT
cdr3_aa: CASSSRGLNEKLFF

d_call: -
j_call: TRBJ1-2
clone_size: -
v_call: TRBV15
cdr3_nt: TGTGCCACCAGCAGCGGGACTGATGGCTACACCTTC
cdr3_aa: CATSSGTDGYTF

d_call: -
j_call: TRBJ2-6
clone_size: once
v_call: TRBV7-3
cdr3_nt: TGTGCCAGCAGCGAGTCTGGGGCCAACGTCCTGACTTTC
cdr3_aa: CASSESGANVLTF

d_call: -
j_call: TRBJ1-6
clone_size: once
v_call: TRBV7-8
cdr3_nt: TGTGCCAGCAGCTTAGTGGGGCAGGGATACCCGCCCCTCCACTTT
cdr3_aa: CASSLVGQGYPPLHF

d_call: -
j_call: TRBJ1-2
clone_size: -
v_call: TRBV12-3/TRBV12-4
cdr3_nt: TGTGCCAGCAGTTTAGGGAGTCTATATGGCTACACCTTC
cdr3_aa: CASSLGSLYGYTF

d_call: TRBD1
j_call: TRBJ1-1
clone_size: once
v_call: TRBV11-3
cdr3_nt: TGTGCCAGCAGCTCGCCGGCCTTAGGAGAGGAGACAGGGGCCAGAGGAGCTTTCTTT
cdr3_aa: CASSSPALGEETGARGAFF

d_call: -
j_call: TRBJ2-3
clone_size: few
v_call: TRBV29-1
cdr3_nt: TGCAGCGTGTCCCTAGGCACAGATACGCAGTATTTT
cdr3_aa: CSVSLGTDTQYF

d_call: TRBD2
j_call: TRBJ2-2
clone_size: -
v_call: TRBV7-2
cdr3_nt: TGTGCCAGCAGCTTAGCAGCGGGAGAAATCGGGGAGCTGTTTTTT
cdr3_aa: CASSLAAGEIGELFF

d_call: -
j_call: TRBJ1-2
clone_size: -
v_call: TRBV5-1
cdr3_nt: TGCGCCAGCAGCTTGGATATGGGCTCATATGGCTACACCTTC
cdr3_aa: CASSLDMGSYGYTF

d_call: -
j_call: TRBJ2-5
clone_size: -
v_call: TRBV11-3
cdr3_nt: TGTGCCAGCAGCTTAATGCCTAGCCCCCAAGAGACCCAGTACTTC
cdr3_aa: CASSLMPSPQETQYF

d_call: TRBD1
j_call: TRBJ1-2
clone_size: -
v_call: TRBV6-5
cdr3_nt: TGTGCCAGCAGCCCGACAGGGCGCGGCTACACCTTC
cdr3_aa: CASSPTGRGYTF

d_call: -
j_call: TRBJ1-2
clone_size: few
v_call: TRBV19
cdr3_nt: TGTGCCAGTAGCGTAACAGGTTCCTATGGCTACACCTTC
cdr3_aa: CASSVTGSYGYTF

d_call: -
j_call: TRBJ1-1
clone_size: -
v_call: TRBV6-5
cdr3_nt: TGTGCCAGCAGTTCCTCTCGGGGGGGGGCGAAGACTGAAGCTTTCTTT
cdr3_aa: CASSSSRGGAKTEAFF

d_call: -
j_call: TRBJ1-4
clone_size: -
v_call: TRBV5-1
cdr3_nt: TGCGCCAGCAGCTTCGGAGGGGCTGGGGCTAATGAAAAACTGTTTTTT
cdr3_aa: CASSFGGAGANEKLFF

d_call: TRBD1
j_call: TRBJ2-7
clone_size: -
v_call: TRBV4-2
cdr3_nt: TGTGCCAGCAGCCCCGGACAGGGGCTAAATAACGAGCAGTACTTC
cdr3_aa: CASSPGQGLNNEQYF

d_call: -
j_call: TRBJ2-1
clone_size: -
v_call: TRBV24-1
cdr3_nt: TGTGCCACCAGTGATTTGCGGGCGGGCAATGAGCAGTTCTTC
cdr3_aa: CATSDLRAGNEQFF

d_call: TRBD2
j_call: TRBJ2-7
clone_size: once
v_call: TRBV30
cdr3_nt: TGTGCCTGGAGACTGGCGGGAGGTTTTGAGCAGTACTTC
cdr3_aa: CAWRLAGGFEQYF

d_call: -
j_call: TRBJ1-1
clone_size: -
v_call: TRBV7-9
cdr3_nt: TGTGCCAGCAAGCGAGGACAGCTCGAAAGAGGCACTGAAGCTTTCTTT
cdr3_aa: CASKRGQLERGTEAFF

d_call: TRBD2
j_call: TRBJ2-3
clone_size: -
v_call: TRBV28
cdr3_nt: TGTGCCAGCCCCCCATGGACTAGCGGGAGGGCTGGCACAGATACGCAGTATTTT
cdr3_aa: CASPPWTSGRAGTDTQYF

d_call: -
j_call: TRBJ2-2
clone_size: -
v_call: TRBV11-2
cdr3_nt: TGTGCCAGTGCGGACAGCACCGGGGAGCTGTTTTTT
cdr3_aa: CASADSTGELFF

d_call: -
j_call: TRBJ1-1
clone_size: -
v_call: TRBV9
cdr3_nt: TGTGCCAGCAGCGTAGGGGGACAGAACACTGAAGCTTTCTTT
cdr3_aa: CASSVGGQNTEAFF

d_call: -
j_call: TRBJ2-3
clone_size: -
v_call: TRBV9
cdr3_nt: TGTGCCAGCAGCGTTTGGGAGGGGGGCACAGATACGCAGTATTTT
cdr3_aa: CASSVWEGGTDTQYF

d_call: TRBD1
j_call: TRBJ1-2
clone_size: few
v_call: TRBV2
cdr3_nt: TGTGCCAGCAAGGACAGGGCGGCTGGCTACACCTTC
cdr3_aa: CASKDRAAGYTF

d_call: -
j_call: TRBJ2-7
clone_size: -
v_call: TRBV3-1/TRBV3-2
cdr3_nt: TGTGCCAGCAGCCTGCTCCAGTACGAGCAGTACTTC
cdr3_aa: CASSLLQYEQYF

d_call: TRBD2
j_call: TRBJ2-7
clone_size: -
v_call: TRBV12-5
cdr3_nt: TGTGCTAGTGGTCAGACAGAAAGCGGGAGAGGGTACGAGCAGTACTTC
cdr3_aa: CASGQTESGRGYEQYF

d_call: -
j_call: TRBJ2-1
clone_size: -
v_call: TRBV29-1
cdr3_nt: TGCAGCGCTGCGAGAAGATCCTACAATGAGCAGTTCTTC
cdr3_aa: CSAARRSYNEQFF

d_call: TRBD1
j_call: TRBJ1-2
clone_size: -
v_call: TRBV3-1/TRBV3-2
cdr3_nt: TGTGCCAGCAGCCGAAGATTGGGACAGCCATATGGCTACACCTTC
cdr3_aa: CASSRRLGQPYGYTF

d_call: TRBD2
j_call: TRBJ2-2
clone_size: -
v_call: TRBV27
cdr3_nt: TGTGCCAGCAGGGGAGGGCCCGGGGAGCTGTTTTTT
cdr3_aa: CASRGGPGELFF

d_call: -
j_call: TRBJ1-1
clone_size: -
v_call: TRBV7-9
cdr3_nt: TGTGCCAGCAGTCGGTCGGACACTGAAGCTTTCTTT
cdr3_aa: CASSRSDTEAFF

d_call: -
j_call: TRBJ2-2
clone_size: -
v_call: TRBV2
cdr3_nt: TGTGCCAGCAGTCTACAGGGCATCTCGAACACCGGGGAGCTGTTTTTT
cdr3_aa: CASSLQGISNTGELFF

d_call: -
j_call: TRBJ2-3
clone_size: -
v_call: TRBV2
cdr3_nt: TGTGCCAGCAGGGACCTAGGAAGCGGAGGGGATACGCAGTATTTT
cdr3_aa: CASRDLGSGGDTQYF

d_call: TRBD1
j_call: TRBJ1-2
clone_size: few
v_call: TRBV14
cdr3_nt: TGTGCCAGCAGCCAAGATACGACAGGGGAAGGCTACACCTTC
cdr3_aa: CASSQDTTGEGYTF

d_call: TRBD1
j_call: TRBJ1-1
clone_size: -
v_call: TRBV9
cdr3_nt: TGTGCCAGCAGCGTAGTTGCAGGGGGCCGGACTGAAGCTTTCTTT
cdr3_aa: CASSVVAGGRTEAFF

d_call: TRBD2
j_call: TRBJ2-7
clone_size: -
v_call: TRBV7-2
cdr3_nt: TGTGCCAGCAGCACGCTCAGCGGGAGCTCCTACGAGCAGTACTTC
cdr3_aa: CASSTLSGSSYEQYF

d_call: TRBD1
j_call: TRBJ1-2
clone_size: -
v_call: TRBV28
cdr3_nt: TGTGCCAGCAGTGAGGGACAGGGTGACGGCTACACCTTC
cdr3_aa: CASSEGQGDGYTF

d_call: TRBD2
j_call: TRBJ2-7
clone_size: -
v_call: TRBV3-1/TRBV3-2
cdr3_nt: TGTGCCAGCAGCCAAGGCGGGAGTCGCTACGAGCAGTACTTC
cdr3_aa: CASSQGGSRYEQYF

d_call: -
j_call: TRBJ2-7
clone_size: few
v_call: TRBV7-2
cdr3_nt: TGTGCCAGCAGCTTAAATTCCCAACGGGAGCAGTACTTC
cdr3_aa: CASSLNSQREQYF

d_call: -
j_call: TRBJ1-2
clone_size: -
v_call: TRBV30
cdr3_nt: TGTGCCTGGAGTGACCGGACAAGGACCATTATGGGCTACACCTTC
cdr3_aa: CAWSDRTRTIMGYTF

d_call: TRBD2
j_call: TRBJ2-2
clone_size: -
v_call: TRBV30
cdr3_nt: TGTGCCTGGAGGGGGGATAGCGGGAGTACCGGGGAGCTGTTTTTT
cdr3_aa: CAWRGDSGSTGELFF

d_call: -
j_call: TRBJ1-3
clone_size: once
v_call: TRBV7-8
cdr3_nt: TGTGCCAGCAGCATGGTTGGAGGGGTAGTCACCTCTGGAAACACCATATATTTT
cdr3_aa: CASSMVGGVVTSGNTIYF

d_call: TRBD1
j_call: TRBJ1-2
clone_size: -
v_call: TRBV6-5
cdr3_nt: TGTGCCAGCAGTAGGGACAGGGGGCTAGGCTACACCTTC
cdr3_aa: CASSRDRGLGYTF

d_call: -
j_call: TRBJ2-7
clone_size: -
v_call: TRBV5-1
cdr3_nt: TGCGCCAGCAGCGGGGTAGGGGACTCCTACGAGCAGTACTTC
cdr3_aa: CASSGVGDSYEQYF